These 32 T cell receptor beta chains share one sample of origin, sequenced in a study of shared clonotypes between healthy human individuals. The assay was immunoSEQ multiplex PCR, and TCRdb's table has in-frame clones only and misses some. The sample includes some 2.1 million clones, over 85% of them seen just once. Naive CD8 cells, CD45RO-negative and positively selected for CCR7, excluded terminally differentiated effector memory CD45RA+ cells. Sequencing was done on a sample of naive CD8+ T cells from PBMCs. The source of these receptors is a man in his late teens or twenties in good health. Some clones in this sample may be carry-over from other donors' samples.

The CDR3 coding sequence is TGTGCCAGCAGCAAAGGTTACCGGACAGGGTCCAAGTACGAGCAGTACTTC. The encoded protein is CASSKGYRTGSKYEQYF. The chain uses TRBV28 and TRBJ2-7; 8 bases are a match to TRBD1. The V gene's germline CDR1 is MDHEN and CDR2 SYDVKM. With V trimmed by 6 bases and J by 4 bases, 17 bases remained unmatched. This CDR3 contains 17 residues.

This chain links TRBV6-5 with TRBJ2-7, with 9 bases that match TRBD1. Germline V gene data show CDR1 as MNHEY and CDR2 as SVGAGI. Trimming at V came to 4 bases and at J to 11 bases, leaving 12 bases not matched to a gene. This CDR3 has 14 amino acids. For the CDR3, the DNA is TGTGCCAGCAGTTCCGGGACAGGGTGGATTCCTGAGTACTTC. The encoded protein is CASSSGTGWIPEYF.

The chain is built from TRBV28 and TRBJ1-2, with a tentative D call TRBD1 (6 bases). CDR3 length equals 15 residues. Trimming pared 4 bases from V and 0 bases from J, leaving 12 bases between. The germline V gene encodes CDR1 MDHEN and CDR2 SYDVKM. The CDR3 DNA reads TGTGCCAGCAGTTCCCTTGGACAGACTAACTATGGCTACACCTTC. This translates into CASSSLGQTNYGYTF.

The chain links TRBV4-1 to TRBJ2-3; TRBD2 is a possible D gene (6 bases). V was trimmed by 7 bases and J by 6 bases, leaving 29 bases between them. Germline V CDR1 and CDR2: MGHRA, YSYEKL. The length of the CDR3 is 18 residues. CDR3 residues: CASTPEPSRRDQRDTQYF. CDR3 nucleotides: TGCGCCAGCACCCCAGAACCAAGCCGGCGGGACCAAAGGGATACGCAGTATTTT.

The chain links TRBV19 to TRBJ1-2; D uncertain. The CDR3 spans 15 residues. CDR1 and CDR2 (germline): LNHDA, SQIVND (reference sequence). Trimming took 3 bases from V and 4 from J, leaving 15 bases between them. In DNA, the CDR3 is TGTGCCAGTAGTATTGGTGTGACTATGAGCTATGGCTACACCTTC. Translating gives CASSIGVTMSYGYTF.

V is TRBV21-1 and J is TRBJ2-5; the table's D call, TRBD1, has no DNA check behind it. TRBV21-1 is a listed pseudogene. This CDR3 spans 14 amino acids. The CDR3 nucleotides are TGTGCCAGCGGAAAGGGGACAGGGGAAGAGACCCAGTACTTC. Its protein is CASGKGTGEETQYF.

V and J are TRBV4-1 and TRBJ2-5; 7 positions agree with TRBD1. The J call may not be correct, given that the DNA end is closer to TRBJ2-7. Germline CDR1 is MGHRA and CDR2 is YSYEKL. This CDR3 is built from 14 residues. The CDR3 DNA follows: TGCGCCAGCAGCCAAGCACAGGGGATCTACGAGCAGTACTTC. It specifies CASSQAQGIYEQYF.

The rearrangement uses TRBV18 and TRBJ2-7; D assignment may be TRBD1 or TRBD2 (6 bases each). There are 17 residues in the CDR3. Looked up from germline, CDR1 is KGHSH and CDR2 is LQKENI. Trimming took off 2 bases at V and 4 bases at J, with 21 bases between the two ends. The CDR3 DNA follows: TGTGCCAGCTCACCAGAGAGGGGGGCCCTATCTTTTTACGAGCAGTACTTC. Amino acid sequence: CASSPERGALSFYEQYF.

The chain joins TRBV28 to TRBJ2-5; 8 bases fit TRBD2. The CDR3 has 15 residues. V was clipped by 3 bases and J by 3 bases; unmatched bases: 6. The germline CDR1 and CDR2 sequences are MDHEN and SYDVKM. DNA for the CDR3: TGTGCCAGCAGTTTTAGGGTCGGGAGGGAAGAGACCCAGTACTTC. This translates into CASSFRVGREETQYF.

The chain couples TRBV7-9 to TRBJ2-1; 11 bases are shared with TRBD2. This CDR3 spans 17 amino acids. Germline V gives CDR1 SEHNR, CDR2 FQNEAQ (reference sequence). J gave up 2 bases and V 5 bases, and 8 bases lay outside the gene matches. The CDR3: CASSPQIAGGTYNEQFF. CDR3 bases: TGTGCCAGCAGCCCTCAGATAGCGGGAGGGACCTACAATGAGCAGTTCTTC.

This clone was picked up a small number of times. This may be a read error: a much more frequent sequence differs by one nucleotide. The chain links TRBV7-3 to TRBJ1-1; the D gene is possibly TRBD1 (6 bases). Germline loops: CDR1 SGHTA, CDR2 FQGTGA. The CDR3 length is 13 residues. V was trimmed by 5 bases and J by 0 bases, leaving 7 bases between them. The CDR3 nucleotides read TGTGCCAGCAGCGCAGGGGTGAACACTGAAGCTTTCTTT. Translation gives CASSAGVNTEAFF.

This chain connects TRBV19 to TRBJ1-1, with a weak D call TRBD1 (5 bases). CDR1 is LNHDA, CDR2 SQIVND, per germline (reference sequence). This CDR3 is 12 amino acids long. The V end lost 7 bases, the J end lost 12 bases, and 18 bases lay between the germline ends. The CDR3 is CASTPPGGETFF. The CDR3 nucleotides read TGTGCCAGTACCCCACCCGGGGGGGAGACTTTCTTT. The full variable domain, with the rest looked up from reference TRBV19 and TRBJ1-1, is DGGITQSPKYLFRKEGQNVTLSCEQNLNHDAMYWYRQDPGQGLRLIYYSQIVNDFQKGDIAEGYSVSREKKESFPLTVTSAQKNPTAFYLCASTPPGGETFFGQGTRLTVV.

The genes are TRBV28 and TRBJ1-2; 9 positions match TRBD1. CDR1 MDHEN and CDR2 SYDVKM come from the germline V gene. Unmatched junction bases numbered 8, after V lost 5 bases and J lost 4 bases. CDR3 length: 15 amino acids. Here the CDR3 reads CASSPVTGGSYGYTF. The CDR3 DNA reads TGTGCCAGCAGTCCTGTCACAGGGGGCAGCTATGGCTACACCTTC.

The genes are TRBV6-1 and TRBJ2-1; 7 bases fit TRBD1. Per the germline V gene, CDR1 is MNHNS and CDR2 is SASEGT. This CDR3 is 19 amino acids long. With V trimmed by 4 bases and J by 0 bases, 15 bases remained unmatched. Written as DNA, the CDR3 is TGTGCCAGCAGTGCACACAAACCAAACAGGGGATACTCCTACAATGAGCAGTTCTTC. It codes for CASSAHKPNRGYSYNEQFF.

The sample holds one count of this clone. V usage is TRBV11-2 and J usage is TRBJ2-3, with TRBD2 matching 10 bases. The V gene's germline CDR1 is SGHAT and CDR2 FQNNGV. Trimming at V came to 7 bases and at J to 0 bases, leaving 4 bases not matched to a gene. The CDR3 loop spans 15 amino acids. CDR3 protein: CASTSTSGSTDTQYF. Written as DNA, the CDR3 is TGTGCCAGCACCTCGACTAGCGGGAGCACAGATACGCAGTATTTT.

The chain uses TRBV10-2 and TRBJ2-1; TRBD2 matches at 7 bases. Germline lookup yields CDR1 WSHSY and CDR2 SAAADI. The CDR3 consists of 14 residues. V lost 0 bases, J lost 7 bases, and 3 bases stayed unmatched. CDR3 nucleotide sequence: TGCGCCAGCAGTGAGTCGTTGCGGGGGAATGAGCAGTTCTTC. Its protein product is CASSESLRGNEQFF.

The CDR3 spells CASSVLADYYEQYF. The CDR3 region has the DNA TGTGCCAGCAGCGTACTAGCGGATTACTACGAGCAGTACTTC. V usage is TRBV28 and J usage is TRBJ2-7; 8 positions match TRBD2. The germline gives CDR1 MDHEN, CDR2 SYDVKM. Trimming at V came to 6 bases and at J to 3 bases, leaving 7 bases not matched to a gene. The CDR3 sequence is 14 residues long.

The genes are TRBV5-5 and TRBJ1-1; tentatively, D is TRBD1 (6 bases). This CDR3 is built from 14 residues. Trimming took 0 bases from V and 4 from J, leaving 10 bases between them. Germline CDR1 reads SGHKS; CDR2 reads YYEKEE (reference sequence). The CDR3 bases are TGTGCCAGCAGCTTGGACAGGGTGAGCACTGAAGCTTTCTTT. Protein: CASSLDRVSTEAFF.

The chain carries TRBV6-4 and TRBJ1-5; D might be TRBD1 (6 bases). Trimming removed 9 bases at V and 4 bases at J, with 16 bases between. Germline V gene lookup returns CDR1 MRHNA and CDR2 SNTAGT. The CDR3 has 14 amino acids. The CDR3 reads CARRTALLNQPQHF. The CDR3 DNA is TGTGCCAGAAGGACAGCCCTATTAAATCAGCCCCAGCATTTT.

V usage is TRBV18 and J usage is TRBJ1-4, with TRBD1 matching 8 bases. V was clipped by 0 bases and J by 0 bases; unmatched bases: 3. Germline-derived CDR1 and CDR2 are KGHSH and LQKENI. The CDR3 consists of 17 residues. The CDR3 region is CASSPPDRGATNEKLFF. The CDR3 DNA follows: TGTGCCAGCTCACCACCAGACAGGGGCGCAACTAATGAAAAACTGTTTTTT.

The V gene is TRBV28, the J gene TRBJ2-2, with 12 bases lining up with TRBD2. V lost 8 bases and J lost 5; bases outside the gene matches: 18. Germline loops: CDR1 MDHEN, CDR2 SYDVKM. The CDR3 loop spans 19 amino acids. The CDR3 loop reads CASFPSRLAGGPGTGELFF. Written as DNA, the CDR3 is TGTGCCAGCTTCCCGTCCCGGCTAGCGGGAGGGCCGGGGACCGGGGAGCTGTTTTTT.

Concerning this clone itself: Other DNA sequences in this sample translate to the same CDR3. The chain employs TRBV27 and TRBJ2-7; no definite D call. Trimming shortened V by 3 bases and J by 0 bases, and 9 bases separated the two germline ends. CDR3 length: 14 amino acids. The V gene's germline CDR1 is MNHEY and CDR2 SMNVEV (reference sequence). The CDR3 coding sequence is TGTGCCAGCAGTTTCGCCAGGAGCTCCTACGAGCAGTACTTC. Residues: CASSFARSSYEQYF.

The CDR3 protein is CASSQDGTLFNQPQHF. The DNA of the CDR3 is TGTGCCAGCAGCCAAGACGGGACGCTATTCAATCAGCCCCAGCATTTT. The genes are TRBV7-2 and TRBJ1-5, with D perhaps matching TRBD1 (5 bases). CDR3 size: 16 residues. Germline CDR1 and CDR2: SGHTA and FQGNSA. V dropped 5 bases and J dropped 3 bases, with 17 bases sitting between them.

This clone was observed a handful of times. The V call is TRBV29-1, the J call TRBJ1-1; 8 positions match TRBD1. The CDR3 is made up of 13 amino acids. Germline V gives CDR1 SQVTM, CDR2 ANQGSEA. Germline trimming cut 7 bases from V and 5 bases from J; bases unmatched to any gene: 9. Here the CDR3 DNA reads TGCAGCGGGCAGACAGGGGTTAGGACTGAAGCTTTCTTT. Translated, it gives CSGQTGVRTEAFF.

This chain connects TRBV6-1 to TRBJ1-5, with D possibly matching TRBD1 (5 bases). This CDR3 has 15 amino acids. CDR1 is MNHNS, CDR2 SASEGT, per germline. V lost 7 bases, J lost 2 bases, and 15 bases lay in between. The CDR3 DNA sequence: TGTGCCAGCACTGATCAGGGTGGGGGCAATCAGCCCCAGCATTTT. It encodes CASTDQGGGNQPQHF.

The chain employs TRBV5-1 and TRBJ2-1; D is perhaps TRBD1 (6 bases). CDR3 length: 17 residues. V was shortened by 0 bases and J by 0 bases, with 13 bases between the two germline ends. Germline CDR1 reads SGHRS; CDR2 reads YFSETQ. CDR3 loop: CASSLGRGHSSYNEQFF. The CDR3 DNA is TGCGCCAGCAGCTTGGGTAGGGGACACAGCTCCTACAATGAGCAGTTCTTC.

In its sample, this clone was seen once. This sample includes further DNA sequences coding for the same CDR3. The genes are TRBV5-1 and TRBJ2-7, with D perhaps TRBD2 (5 bases). The CDR3 covers 15 residues. The V end lost 0 bases, the J end lost 0 bases, and 10 bases lay between the germline ends. Looked up from germline, CDR1 is SGHRS and CDR2 is YFSETQ. The CDR3 DNA reads as TGCGCCAGCAGCTTGGGTCGGGATCTCTCCTACGAGCAGTACTTC. Protein: CASSLGRDLSYEQYF.

V is TRBV29-1 and J is TRBJ2-2, with 11 nucleotides matching TRBD1. Germline loops: CDR1 SQVTM, CDR2 ANQGSEA. The ends lost 1 base at V and 2 bases at J; junction bases unmatched: 9. CDR3 size: 18 residues. The CDR3 reads CSVEVLGQGAVNTGELFF. The CDR3 region has the DNA TGCAGCGTTGAAGTCCTTGGACAGGGGGCGGTTAACACCGGGGAGCTGTTTTTT.

V is TRBV7-9 and J is TRBJ1-2; TRBD1 might be the D (5 bases). CDR1 is SEHNR and CDR2 is FQNEAQ in the germline V gene (reference sequence). This CDR3 contains 15 residues. The V and J ends lost 3 bases and 0 bases respectively, with 11 bases between them. As DNA, the CDR3 is TGTGCCAGCAGCTTCCCGGGGGGAGCTAACTATGGCTACACCTTC. Translated, it gives CASSFPGGANYGYTF.

The chain recombines TRBV6-1 with TRBJ1-2; no clear D gene. Germline V CDR1 and CDR2: MNHNS, SASEGT. Trimming shortened V by 1 base and J by 8 bases, and 17 bases separated the two germline ends. The CDR3 runs to 15 residues. In nucleotides, the CDR3 is TGTGCCAGCAGTGAAGGGGCTGGGCAGGAAGACGGCTACACCTTC. Amino acids: CASSEGAGQEDGYTF.

The gene calls are TRBV27 and TRBJ2-1; 10 bases line up with TRBD2. The V segment lost 6 bases and the J segment 9 bases; nucleotides outside the gene matches: 8. Per germline, CDR1 MNHEY and CDR2 SMNVEV (reference sequence). CDR3 length equals 14 residues. DNA for the CDR3: TGTGCCAGCAGCCTAGCGGGAGTATTTCCTGAGCAGTTCTTC. It codes for CASSLAGVFPEQFF.

This CDR3 reads CASSSTGPTYEQYF. The CDR3 DNA reads TGTGCCAGCAGTTCGACCGGGCCGACCTACGAGCAGTACTTC. V is TRBV2 and J is TRBJ2-7, with no clear D. Germline loops: CDR1 SNHLY, CDR2 FYNNEI. Trimming pared 5 bases from V and 2 bases from J, leaving 13 bases between. The CDR3 runs 14 residues.